The clone carrying this T cell receptor beta chain was observed a few times. Its antigen is not known. The record originates from a study of CD8 T cells in ankylosing spondylitis. CDR1 and CDR2 from the germline V gene are MGHRA and YSYEKL. The CDR3 has 15 amino acids. J was trimmed by 10 bases and V by 4 bases; bases with no gene match: 10. MiXCR was run by TCRdb on the 5' RACE reads, yielding one entry per CDR3 protein. The data contain about 480,000 distinct CDR3 sequences, over 15% of them seen just once; the ten biggest clones take up just over 1%. Whole-study findings and limits: A TCR beta motif of about 8 highly homologous variants appeared characteristic of ankylosing spondylitis blood.

The rearrangement joins TRBV4-1 to TRBJ1-6; TRBD1 aligns across 7 bases. This receptor was identified in a male donor with ankylosing spondylitis. Source material: blood, either unsorted or a sorted T cell fraction (not recorded which). This chain's CDR3 is CASSRSDRFDSPLHF. In nucleotides, the CDR3 is TGCGCCAGCAGCCGGTCGGACAGGTTCGACTCACCCCTCCACTTT.